This paragraph covers one TCR beta chain sequence. The V gene end was trimmed by 5 bases and the J gene end by 0 bases; junction bases not matched to a gene: 16. The CDR3 consists of 21 residues. The germline gives CDR1 SGHRS, CDR2 YFSETQ. Original processing methods: Counts of nucleated cells, estimated from reference gene primer amplification, were obtained. The data were produced by immunoSEQ multiplex PCR, yet TCRdb's version contains in-frame clones alone and is incomplete. V, J and clone size are those of that table, while D and trimming were read from the DNA. The sample carries about 370,000 clones, 80% to 90% recorded once. This sample was taken from a study of blood T cell repertoires in COVID-19. The participants were between 18 and 89 years old and came from about two dozen US areas. Cohort allocation depended upon clinical history that participants reported. For recovered donors of Cohort 3, there were two negative PCRs, clearance, or symptom resolution.

The chain carries TRBV5-1 and TRBJ2-1; 14 bases fit TRBD2. This TCR was recovered from a man younger than 30 who had recovered from COVID-19. The sample comprised PBMCs or T cells enriched from blood (not recorded which). The CDR3 sequence: CASSFPTPGLAGVGSYNEQFF. The CDR3 DNA follows: TGCGCCAGCAGTTTCCCTACTCCGGGACTAGCGGGAGTCGGCTCCTACAATGAGCAGTTCTTC.